The present TCR beta chain was sequenced within a study of breast tumors, draining lymph nodes, adjacent tissues. Study findings and constraints: Data only fit, rather than demonstrated, lymph node origin of most tumor T cells. Tumor repertoires ranked between lymph nodes and nontumor tissue in diversity, with V and J gene preferences. Most tumor T cells seemingly derive from lymph node, then expand in tumor.

The lymph nodes were axillary draining lymph nodes from breast cancer patients. About this clonotype: The antigen is undetermined.

TCRdb re-derived calls from the multiplex PCR reads in MiXCR, one entry per CDR3 protein. The repertoire holds some 230,000 distinct CDR3 sequences, with under 40% as singletons. This CDR3 comprises 15 residues. V was pared by 4 bases and J by 4 bases, with 16 bases between. Germline V CDR1 and CDR2: ENHRY, SYGVKD. This chain joins TRBV10-3 and TRBJ1-2, with D perhaps matching TRBD1 (5 bases). The clonotype originates from a female donor with breast cancer. Some clones in this sample may be carry-over from other donors' samples. Sequenced material: axillary lymph node tissue. DNA for the CDR3: TGTGCCATCAGTGGGGGCCAGGGCTCTCCCTATGGCTACACCTTC. Translating it yields CAISGGQGSPYGYTF.